This T cell receptor (beta chain) appears in the sequencing data of a study of CD8 T cells in ankylosing spondylitis. This clonotype was detected only a few times. TCRdb itself ran the 5' RACE reads through MiXCR, one entry per CDR3 protein. The data contain about 150,000 distinct CDR3 sequences, around 42% of them singletons. The CDR3 consists of 14 residues. With V trimmed by 5 bases and J by 7 bases, 9 bases remained unmatched. Germline-derived CDR1 and CDR2 are ENHRY and SYGVKD. The V gene is TRBV10-3, the J gene TRBJ2-7; 9 nucleotides line up with TRBD1. The clonotype was recovered from a male donor with ankylosing spondylitis. Sequencing was done on a sample of synovial fluid, either unsorted or a sorted T cell fraction (not recorded which). The chain's CDR3 is CAISSRDRVWEQYF. In DNA, the CDR3 is TGTGCCATCAGTTCCCGGGACAGGGTTTGGGAGCAGTACTTC.